This TCR beta chain appears in the sequencing data of a study of T cell responses to AZD1222 COVID-19 vaccine. The overall study: Pooled in the analysis were second doses at about 4 or about 12 weeks.

Overall study findings and caveats: Vaccine-associated CD4 TCRs spanned spike, dominant at 160-218 and 743-854. Clonal diversity may have been underestimated, and the donors were mostly white British, with more females than males.

CDR3 length: 16 amino acids. The V segment lost 5 bases and the J segment 2 bases; nucleotides outside the gene matches: 11. Germline values: CDR1 MDHEN, CDR2 SYDVKM. Generated by immunoSEQ multiplex PCR, the TCRdb table keeps only in-frame clones and is missing some. The profile shows about 110,000 clones, roughly nine tenths of them singletons. Points on this clone: Its antigen is unidentified.

The V gene is TRBV28, the J gene TRBJ1-2; 7 positions match TRBD1. The sequencing used peripheral blood, collected on day 0 of AZD1222 vaccination. The receptor was isolated from an adult in good health. In nucleotides, the CDR3 is TGTGCCAGCAGTGACGCGACAGGGACCGCGAACTATGGCTACACCTTC. As protein: CASSDATGTANYGYTF.